This T cell receptor beta chain was identified in a study of blood T cell repertoires in COVID-19. In the case of this clone: Germline and junction disagree at one end, which may indicate a read error.

Germline CDR1 is SSHAT and CDR2 is FNYEAQ (reference sequence). This CDR3 has 15 amino acids. Original processing notes: It was from reference gene primer amplification that nucleated cell counts were estimated. Profiling relied on immunoSEQ multiplex PCR, and the TCRdb table lists in-frame clones only, not all of them. The DNA gave D and trimming, while V, J and clone size come from that table. The table includes over 200,000 clones, around 88% detected once. The TCR originated in an older man with acute or convalescent COVID-19. Material for sequencing was peripheral blood. The chain is built from TRBV7-7 and TRBJ2-7, with 7 bases lining up with TRBD2. CDR3 amino acids: CASSPGRDASYEQYF. CDR3 nucleotide sequence: TGTGCTAGCAGCCCTGGGAGGGACGCCTCCTACGAGCAGTACTTC.